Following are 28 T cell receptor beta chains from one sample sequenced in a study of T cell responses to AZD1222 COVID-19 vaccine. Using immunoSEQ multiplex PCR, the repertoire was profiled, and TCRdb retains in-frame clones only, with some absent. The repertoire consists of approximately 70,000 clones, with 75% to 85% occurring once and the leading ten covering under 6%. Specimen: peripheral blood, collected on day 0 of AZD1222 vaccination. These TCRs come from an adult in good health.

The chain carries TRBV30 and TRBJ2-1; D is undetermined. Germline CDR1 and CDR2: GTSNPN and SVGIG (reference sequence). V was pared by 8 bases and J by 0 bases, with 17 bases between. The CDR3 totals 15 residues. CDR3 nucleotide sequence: TGTGCCGTCATATTCCTCAGGAGCTCCTACAATGAGCAGTTCTTC. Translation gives CAVIFLRSSYNEQFF.

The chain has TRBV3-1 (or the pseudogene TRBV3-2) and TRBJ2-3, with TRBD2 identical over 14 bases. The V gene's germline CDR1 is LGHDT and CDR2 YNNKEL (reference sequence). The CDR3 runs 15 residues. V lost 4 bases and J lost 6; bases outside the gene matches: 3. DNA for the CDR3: TGTGCCAGCAGCCGAGGACTAGCGGGGGGTGATACGCAGTATTTT. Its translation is CASSRGLAGGDTQYF.

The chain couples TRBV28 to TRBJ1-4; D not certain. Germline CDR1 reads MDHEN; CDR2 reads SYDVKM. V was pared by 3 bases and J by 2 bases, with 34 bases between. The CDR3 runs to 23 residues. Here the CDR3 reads CASSLPEGEAFNKFDSTNEKLFF. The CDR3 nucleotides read TGTGCCAGCAGTTTGCCGGAGGGAGAGGCGTTTAACAAGTTTGATTCCACTAATGAAAAACTGTTTTTT.

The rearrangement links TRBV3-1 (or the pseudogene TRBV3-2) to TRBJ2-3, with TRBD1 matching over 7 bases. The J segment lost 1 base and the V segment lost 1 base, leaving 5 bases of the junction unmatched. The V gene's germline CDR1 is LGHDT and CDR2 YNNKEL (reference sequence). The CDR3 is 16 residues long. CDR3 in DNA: TGTGCCAGCAGCCAAGGAAGGACAGGTGGCACAGATACGCAGTATTTT. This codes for CASSQGRTGGTDTQYF.

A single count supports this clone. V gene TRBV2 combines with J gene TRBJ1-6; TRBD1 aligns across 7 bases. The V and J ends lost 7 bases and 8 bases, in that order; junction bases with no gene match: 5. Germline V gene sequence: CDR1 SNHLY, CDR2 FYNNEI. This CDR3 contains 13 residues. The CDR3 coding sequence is TGTGCCAGCACCAGGGACAGCTATTCACCCCTCCACTTT. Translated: CASTRDSYSPLHF.

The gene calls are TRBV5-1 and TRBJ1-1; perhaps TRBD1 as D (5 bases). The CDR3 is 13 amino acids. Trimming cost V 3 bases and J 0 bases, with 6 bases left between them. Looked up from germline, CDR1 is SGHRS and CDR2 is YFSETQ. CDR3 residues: CASSSTVNTEAFF. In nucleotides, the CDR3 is TGCGCCAGCAGCTCGACAGTGAACACTGAAGCTTTCTTT. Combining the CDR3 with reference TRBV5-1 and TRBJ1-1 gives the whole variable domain KAGVTQTPRYLIKTRGQQVTLSCSPISGHRSVSWYQQTPGQGLQFLFEYFSETQRNKGNFPGRFSGRQFSNSRSEMNVSTLELGDSALYLCASSSTVNTEAFFGQGTRLTVV.

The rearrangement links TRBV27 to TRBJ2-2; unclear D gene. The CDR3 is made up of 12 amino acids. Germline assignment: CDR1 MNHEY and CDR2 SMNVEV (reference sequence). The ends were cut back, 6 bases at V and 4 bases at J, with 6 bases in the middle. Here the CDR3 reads CASSRGTGELFF. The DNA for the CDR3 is TGTGCCAGCAGCCGTGGCACCGGGGAGCTGTTTTTT.

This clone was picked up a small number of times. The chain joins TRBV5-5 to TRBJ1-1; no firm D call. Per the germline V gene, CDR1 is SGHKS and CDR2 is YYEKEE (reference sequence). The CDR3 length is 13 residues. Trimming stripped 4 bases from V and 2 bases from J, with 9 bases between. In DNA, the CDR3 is TGTGCCAGCAGCCCCCGGGTAAACACTGAAGCTTTCTTT. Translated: CASSPRVNTEAFF.

The CDR3 region has the DNA TGTGCCATCAGCGCAGGACTAGCGGGGGGGCTTGAGACCCAGTACTTC. The encoded protein is CAISAGLAGGLETQYF. This chain connects TRBV10-3 to TRBJ2-5, with 15 bases identical to TRBD2. This CDR3 has 16 amino acids. V was clipped by 6 bases and J by 5 bases; unmatched bases: 7. CDR1 and CDR2 (germline): ENHRY, SYGVKD.

The CDR3 sequence: CSAGEFEAFF. The CDR3 bases are TGCAGCGCCGGGGAATTTGAAGCTTTCTTT. The chain employs TRBV29-1 and TRBJ1-1; D ambiguous. The CDR3 is made up of 10 amino acids. Trimming stripped 7 bases from V and 7 bases from J, with 10 bases between. Per the germline V gene, CDR1 is SQVTM and CDR2 is ANQGSEA.

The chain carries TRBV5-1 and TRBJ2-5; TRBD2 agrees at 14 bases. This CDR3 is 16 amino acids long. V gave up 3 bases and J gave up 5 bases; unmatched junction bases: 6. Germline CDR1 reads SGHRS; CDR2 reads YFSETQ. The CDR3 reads CASSSSGTSGGETQYF. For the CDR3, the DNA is TGCGCCAGCAGCTCGTCCGGGACTAGCGGGGGTGAGACCCAGTACTTC.

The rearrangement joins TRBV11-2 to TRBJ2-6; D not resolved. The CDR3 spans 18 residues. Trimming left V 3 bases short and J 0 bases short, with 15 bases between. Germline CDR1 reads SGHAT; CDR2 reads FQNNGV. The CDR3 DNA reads TGTGCCAGCAGCTTCGCCTCCTGGGTATTCTCTGGGGCCAACGTCCTGACTTTC. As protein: CASSFASWVFSGANVLTF.

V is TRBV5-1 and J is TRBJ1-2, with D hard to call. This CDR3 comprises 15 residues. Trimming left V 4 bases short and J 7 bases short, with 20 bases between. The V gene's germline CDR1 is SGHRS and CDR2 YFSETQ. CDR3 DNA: TGCGCCAGCAGCGCGACTGACACGGGGAGGCCTGGCTACACCTTC. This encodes CASSATDTGRPGYTF.

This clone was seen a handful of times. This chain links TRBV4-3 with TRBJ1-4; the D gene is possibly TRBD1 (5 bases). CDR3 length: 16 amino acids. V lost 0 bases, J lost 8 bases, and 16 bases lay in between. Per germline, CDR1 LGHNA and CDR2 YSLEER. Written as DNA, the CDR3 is TGCGCCAGCAGCCAAGATTCTGAGGGGTTGGGGGAAAAACTGTTTTTT. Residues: CASSQDSEGLGEKLFF.

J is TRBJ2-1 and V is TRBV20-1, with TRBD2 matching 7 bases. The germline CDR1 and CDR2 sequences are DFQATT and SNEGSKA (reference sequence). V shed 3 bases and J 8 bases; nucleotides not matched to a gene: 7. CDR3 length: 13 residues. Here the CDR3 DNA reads TGCAGTGCTAGTGAGCGGGGCGTCGATGAGCAGTTCTTC. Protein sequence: CSASERGVDEQFF.

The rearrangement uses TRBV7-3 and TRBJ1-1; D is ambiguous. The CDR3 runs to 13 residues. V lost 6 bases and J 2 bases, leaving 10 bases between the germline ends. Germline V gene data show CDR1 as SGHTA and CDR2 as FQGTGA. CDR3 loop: CASRLTQNTEAFF. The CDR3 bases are TGTGCCAGCAGGCTGACACAAAACACTGAAGCTTTCTTT.

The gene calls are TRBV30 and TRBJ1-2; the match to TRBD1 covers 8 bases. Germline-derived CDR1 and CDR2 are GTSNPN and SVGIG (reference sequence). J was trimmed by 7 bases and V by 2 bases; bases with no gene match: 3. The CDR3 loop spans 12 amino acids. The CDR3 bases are TGTGCCTGGAGTCGGGGACAGGCTGGCTACACCTTC. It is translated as CAWSRGQAGYTF.

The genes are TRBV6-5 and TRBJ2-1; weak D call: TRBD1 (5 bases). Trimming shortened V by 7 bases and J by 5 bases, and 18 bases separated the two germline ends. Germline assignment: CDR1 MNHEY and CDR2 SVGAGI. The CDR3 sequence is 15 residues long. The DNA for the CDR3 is TGTGCCAGCAATCCTAGGGGTGGCTGGGACAATGAGCAGTTCTTC. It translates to CASNPRGGWDNEQFF.

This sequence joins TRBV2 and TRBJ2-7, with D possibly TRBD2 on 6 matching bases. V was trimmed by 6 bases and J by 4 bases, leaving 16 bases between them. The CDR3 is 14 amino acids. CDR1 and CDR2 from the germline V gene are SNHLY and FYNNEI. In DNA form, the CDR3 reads TGTGCCAGCAGAGCCCACGGGGGACCTTACGAGCAGTACTTC. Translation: CASRAHGGPYEQYF.

The CDR3 sequence is CARGNRAEAFF. In DNA form, the CDR3 reads TGTGCCAGGGGGAACAGGGCTGAAGCTTTCTTT. The chain has TRBV2 and TRBJ1-1; possibly TRBD1 for D (6 bases). CDR3 size: 11 residues. The germline V gene encodes CDR1 SNHLY and CDR2 FYNNEI. Trimming left V 9 bases short and J 6 bases short, with 11 bases between. The full variable domain, in which reference TRBV2 and TRBJ1-1 provide the parts outside the CDR3, is EPEVTQTPSHQVTQMGQEVILRCVPISNHLYFYWYRQILGQKVEFLVSFYNNEISEKSEIFDDQFSVERPDGSNFTLKIRSTKLEDSAMYFCARGNRAEAFFGQGTRLTVV.

This CDR3 reads CASSLVWTGGSLSNQPQHF. The CDR3 nucleotides are TGTGCCAGCAGCTTGGTATGGACAGGGGGGTCACTAAGCAATCAGCCCCAGCATTTT. This chain links TRBV5-5 with TRBJ1-5; the match to TRBD1 covers 10 bases. Looked up from germline, CDR1 is SGHKS and CDR2 is YYEKEE (reference sequence). The ends lost 0 bases at V and 1 base at J; junction bases unmatched: 10. The CDR3 contains 19 residues.

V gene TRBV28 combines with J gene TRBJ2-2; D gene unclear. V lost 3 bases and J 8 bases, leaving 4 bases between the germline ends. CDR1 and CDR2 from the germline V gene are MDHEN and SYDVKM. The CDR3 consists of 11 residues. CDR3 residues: CASSFGGELFF. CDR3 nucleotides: TGTGCCAGCAGTTTCGGGGGGGAGCTGTTTTTT.

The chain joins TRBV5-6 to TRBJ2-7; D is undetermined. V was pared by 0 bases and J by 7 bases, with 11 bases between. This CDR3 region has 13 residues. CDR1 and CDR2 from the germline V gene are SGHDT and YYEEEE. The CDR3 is CASSLGTSVEQYF. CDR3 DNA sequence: TGTGCCAGCAGCTTGGGCACTTCGGTGGAGCAGTACTTC.

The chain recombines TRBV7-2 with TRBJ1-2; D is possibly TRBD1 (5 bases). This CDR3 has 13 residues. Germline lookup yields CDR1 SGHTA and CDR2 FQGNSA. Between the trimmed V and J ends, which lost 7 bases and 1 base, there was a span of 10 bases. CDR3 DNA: TGTGCCAGCACGTCAAGGGGTAACTATGGCTACACCTTC. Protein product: CASTSRGNYGYTF.

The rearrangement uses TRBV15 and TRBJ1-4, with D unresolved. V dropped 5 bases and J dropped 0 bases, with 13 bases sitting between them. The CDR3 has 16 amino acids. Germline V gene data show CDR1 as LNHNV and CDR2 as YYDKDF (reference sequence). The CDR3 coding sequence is TGTGCCACCAGCCCCGTTACAGCAACAACTAATGAAAAACTGTTTTTT. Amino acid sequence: CATSPVTATTNEKLFF.

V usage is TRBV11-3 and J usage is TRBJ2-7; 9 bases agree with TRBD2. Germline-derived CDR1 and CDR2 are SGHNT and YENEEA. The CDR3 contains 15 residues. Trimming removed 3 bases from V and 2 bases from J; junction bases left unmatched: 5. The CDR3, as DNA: TGTGCCAGCAGCTTGCGGCGGGGGGGCCCCTACGAGCAGTACTTC. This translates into CASSLRRGGPYEQYF.

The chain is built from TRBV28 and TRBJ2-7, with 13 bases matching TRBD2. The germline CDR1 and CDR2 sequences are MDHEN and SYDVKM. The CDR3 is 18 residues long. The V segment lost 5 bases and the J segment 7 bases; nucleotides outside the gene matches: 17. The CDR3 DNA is TGTGCCAGCAGTCCCACGGGACTAGCGGGGAGGGGCGTAGGGGAGCAGTACTTC. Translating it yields CASSPTGLAGRGVGEQYF.

Here the CDR3 reads CASSFGPEAFF. The DNA for the CDR3 is TGTGCCAGCAGTTTCGGACCTGAAGCTTTCTTT. The chain recombines TRBV12-3 or TRBV12-4 with TRBJ1-1; no definite D call. The CDR3 has 11 residues. The V end lost 3 bases, the J end lost 6 bases, and 5 bases lay between the germline ends.